Included here is one T cell receptor (beta chain) sequence, with context. The data belong to a study of blood T cell repertoires in COVID-19. At the level of the study: The samples span acute and convalescent COVID-19 from the United States, Italy and Spain. The cDNA or gDNA used as material had been derived from T cells, B-cell-depleted T cells, or PBMCs.

In the study's own analysis: Reference gene primer amplification in the assay estimated nucleated cell counts. Only in-frame clones appear in the TCRdb table, and some are missing; sequencing was by immunoSEQ multiplex PCR. That table supplies the V and J calls and clone size; D and trimming were determined from the DNA. The sample shows 250,000 to 300,000 clones, 75% to 90% of them seen only once. The germline V gene encodes CDR1 SNHLY and CDR2 FYNNEI. The trim removed 8 bases at V and 11 bases at J, leaving 12 bases unmatched. The CDR3 is made up of 13 amino acids. Material: peripheral blood. The chain carries TRBV2 and TRBJ1-1; TRBD1 matches at 9 bases. This TCR was sampled from a woman in her thirties or forties who had recovered from COVID-19. This CDR3 reads CASRPQGQGYAFF. CDR3 nucleotides: TGTGCCAGCCGCCCCCAGGGACAGGGATATGCTTTCTTT.